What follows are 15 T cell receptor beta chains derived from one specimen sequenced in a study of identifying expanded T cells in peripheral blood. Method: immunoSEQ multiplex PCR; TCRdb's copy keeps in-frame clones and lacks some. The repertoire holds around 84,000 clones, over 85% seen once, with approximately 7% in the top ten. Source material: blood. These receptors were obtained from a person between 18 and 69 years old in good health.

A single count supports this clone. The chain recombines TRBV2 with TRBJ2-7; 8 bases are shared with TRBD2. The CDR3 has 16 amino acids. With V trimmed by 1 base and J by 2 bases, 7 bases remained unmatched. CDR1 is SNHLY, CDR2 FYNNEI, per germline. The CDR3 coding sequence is TGTGCCAGCAGTGAAGGGGCGGGAGGAGGTCCCTACGAGCAGTACTTC. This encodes CASSEGAGGGPYEQYF.

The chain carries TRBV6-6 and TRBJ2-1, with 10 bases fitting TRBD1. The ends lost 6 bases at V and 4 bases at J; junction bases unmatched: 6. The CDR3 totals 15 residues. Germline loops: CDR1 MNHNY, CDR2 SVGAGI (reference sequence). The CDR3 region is CASSLTDRGYNEQFF. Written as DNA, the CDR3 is TGTGCCAGCAGCCTAACGGACAGGGGGTACAATGAGCAGTTCTTC.

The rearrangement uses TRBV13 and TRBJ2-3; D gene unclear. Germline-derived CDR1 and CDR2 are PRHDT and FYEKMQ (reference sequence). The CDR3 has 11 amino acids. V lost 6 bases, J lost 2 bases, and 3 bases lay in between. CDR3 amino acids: CASSDTDTQYF. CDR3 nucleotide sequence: TGTGCCAGCAGTGACACAGATACGCAGTATTTT. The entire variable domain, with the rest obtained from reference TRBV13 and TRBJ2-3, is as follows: AAGVIQSPRHLIKEKRETATLKCYPIPRHDTVYWYQQGPGQDPQFLISFYEKMQSDKGSIPDRFSAQQFSDYHSELNMSSLELGDSALYFCASSDTDTQYFGPGTRLTVL.

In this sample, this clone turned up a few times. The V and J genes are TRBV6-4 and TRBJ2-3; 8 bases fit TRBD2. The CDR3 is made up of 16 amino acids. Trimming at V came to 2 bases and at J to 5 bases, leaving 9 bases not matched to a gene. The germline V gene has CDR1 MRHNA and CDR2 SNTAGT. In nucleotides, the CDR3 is TGTGCCAGCAGTGACGTTATCGGGGGGGGCCGAGATACGCAGTATTTT. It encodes CASSDVIGGGRDTQYF.

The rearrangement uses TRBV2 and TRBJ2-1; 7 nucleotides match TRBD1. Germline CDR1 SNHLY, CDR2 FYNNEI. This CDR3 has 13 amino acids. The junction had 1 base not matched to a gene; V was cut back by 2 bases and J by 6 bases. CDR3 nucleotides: TGTGCCAGCAGTGAACCAGGGGGCAATGAGCAGTTCTTC. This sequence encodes CASSEPGGNEQFF. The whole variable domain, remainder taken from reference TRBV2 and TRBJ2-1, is EPEVTQTPSHQVTQMGQEVILRCVPISNHLYFYWYRQILGQKVEFLVSFYNNEISEKSEIFDDQFSVERPDGSNFTLKIRSTKLEDSAMYFCASSEPGGNEQFFGPGTRLTVL.

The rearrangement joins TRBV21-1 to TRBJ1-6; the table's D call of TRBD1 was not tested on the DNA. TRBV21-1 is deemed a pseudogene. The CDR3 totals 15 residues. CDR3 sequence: CASSKYDRGNSPLHF. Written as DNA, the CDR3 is TGTGCCAGCAGCAAATATGACAGGGGAAATTCACCCCTCCACTTT.

CDR3 in DNA: TGCGCCAGCAGCTTGGAAGCAGGGTATGGCTACACCTTC. Translating gives CASSLEAGYGYTF. The chain joins TRBV5-1 to TRBJ1-2, with TRBD1 as a possible D gene (5 bases). Trimming removed 0 bases from V and 5 bases from J, with 8 bases in between. CDR1 is SGHRS, CDR2 YFSETQ, per germline. This CDR3 contains 13 residues.

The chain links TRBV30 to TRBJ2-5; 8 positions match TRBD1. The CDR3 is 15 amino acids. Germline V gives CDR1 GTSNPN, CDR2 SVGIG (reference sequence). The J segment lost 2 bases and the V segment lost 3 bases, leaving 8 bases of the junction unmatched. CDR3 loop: CAWRTDRGVQETQYF. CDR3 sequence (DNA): TGTGCCTGGAGGACAGACAGGGGCGTTCAAGAGACCCAGTACTTC.

CDR3 DNA: TGCGCCAGCAGCTTGGGGGCCGGGACAGGTCCTTTCGGCTACACCTTC. This codes for CASSLGAGTGPFGYTF. V gene TRBV5-1 combines with J gene TRBJ1-2; 8 nucleotides line up with TRBD1. This CDR3 spans 16 amino acids. With V trimmed by 0 bases and J by 8 bases, 12 bases remained unmatched. CDR1 and CDR2 from the germline V gene are SGHRS and YFSETQ.

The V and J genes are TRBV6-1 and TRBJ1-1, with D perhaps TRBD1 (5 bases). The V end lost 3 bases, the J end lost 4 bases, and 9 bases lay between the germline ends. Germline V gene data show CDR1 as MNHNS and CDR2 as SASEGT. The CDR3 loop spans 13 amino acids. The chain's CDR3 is CASSDRGVTEAFF. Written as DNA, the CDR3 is TGTGCCAGCAGTGATCGAGGGGTCACTGAAGCTTTCTTT.

In nucleotides, the CDR3 is TGTGCCAGCTCACTTAAGCGGATTGAGACCCAGTACTTC. It yields the protein CASSLKRIETQYF. This chain connects TRBV18 to TRBJ2-5; tentative D call: TRBD2 (5 bases). Germline CDR1 reads KGHSH; CDR2 reads LQKENI. There are 13 residues in the CDR3. Trimming removed 4 bases from V and 5 bases from J, with 11 bases in between.

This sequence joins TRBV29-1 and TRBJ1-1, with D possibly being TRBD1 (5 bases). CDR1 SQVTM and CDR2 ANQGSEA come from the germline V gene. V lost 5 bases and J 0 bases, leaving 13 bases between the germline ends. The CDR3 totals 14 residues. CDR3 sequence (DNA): TGCAGCGTTCGTTCCGGGACTATGAACACTGAAGCTTTCTTT. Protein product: CSVRSGTMNTEAFF.

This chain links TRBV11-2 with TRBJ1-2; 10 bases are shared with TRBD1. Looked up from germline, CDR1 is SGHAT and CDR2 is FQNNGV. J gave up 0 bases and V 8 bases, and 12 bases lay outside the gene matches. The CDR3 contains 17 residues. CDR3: CASRPPGQGTTNYGYTF. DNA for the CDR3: TGTGCCAGCCGCCCACCGGGACAGGGGACGACTAACTATGGCTACACCTTC.

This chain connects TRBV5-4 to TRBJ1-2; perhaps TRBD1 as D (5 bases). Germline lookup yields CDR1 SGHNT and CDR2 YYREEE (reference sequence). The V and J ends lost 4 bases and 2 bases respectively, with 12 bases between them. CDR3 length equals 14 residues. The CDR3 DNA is TGTGCCAGCAGCCTAGTGGACACGAACTATGGCTACACCTTC. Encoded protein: CASSLVDTNYGYTF.

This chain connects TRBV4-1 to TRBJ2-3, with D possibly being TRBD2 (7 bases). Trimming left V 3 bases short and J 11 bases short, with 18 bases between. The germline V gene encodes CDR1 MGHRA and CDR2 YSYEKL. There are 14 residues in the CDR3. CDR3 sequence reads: CASSHSRGGLGQYF. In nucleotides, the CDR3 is TGCGCCAGCAGCCATTCTAGGGGGGGGCTCGGGCAGTATTTT.